The TCR beta chain under discussion was sequenced for a study of graft-versus-host responses after intestinal transplantation. The study's findings and limits: Early declines in HvG clones that occurred post-transplant were associated with peak circulating GvH clone levels.

Using immunoSEQ multiplex PCR, the repertoire was profiled, and TCRdb retains in-frame clones only, with some absent. The sample has tens of thousands of clones, around four fifths seen once. V shed 2 bases and J shed 5 bases, with 9 bases lying between them. There are 13 residues in the CDR3. Germline V lookup: CDR1 MNHEY, CDR2 SVGAGI. Processed graft tissue released its intraepithelial and lamina propria lymphocytes. As regards this clone: Antigen: not known.

The genes are TRBV6-5 and TRBJ1-1; D is uncertain. The clonotype was recovered from a human patient who received an intestinal transplant, so some T cells may come from the graft donor. This material consisted of ileum tissue, taken 98 days after intestinal transplantation. The CDR3 DNA sequence: TGTGCCAGCAGTTACCCCGCCGGGACTGAAGCTTTCTTT. As protein: CASSYPAGTEAFF.